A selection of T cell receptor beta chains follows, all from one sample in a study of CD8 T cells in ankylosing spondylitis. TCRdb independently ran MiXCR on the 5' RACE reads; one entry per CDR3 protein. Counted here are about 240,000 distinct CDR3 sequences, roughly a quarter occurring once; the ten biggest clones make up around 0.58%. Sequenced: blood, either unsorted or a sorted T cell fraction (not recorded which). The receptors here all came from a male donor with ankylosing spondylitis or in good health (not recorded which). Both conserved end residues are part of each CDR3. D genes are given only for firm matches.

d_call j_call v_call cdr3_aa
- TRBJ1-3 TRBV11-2 CASSLAGWKDTIYF
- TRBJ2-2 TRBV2 CASILGAGPNTGELFF
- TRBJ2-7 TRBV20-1 CSASSPEKYEQYF
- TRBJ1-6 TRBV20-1 CSAREGAPLHF
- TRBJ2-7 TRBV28 CASSLTDRVYEQYF
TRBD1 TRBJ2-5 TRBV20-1 CSAREAGGKTQYF
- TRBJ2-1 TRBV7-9 CASSLRLDNEQFF
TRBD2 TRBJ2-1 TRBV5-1 CASSFVGTKYNEQFF
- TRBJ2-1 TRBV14 CASRQRGDEQFF
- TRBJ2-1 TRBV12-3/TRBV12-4 CASSLAGHNEQFF
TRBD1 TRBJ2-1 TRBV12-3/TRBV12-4 CASTPDGQAQSEEQFF
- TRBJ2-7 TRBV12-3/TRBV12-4 CASSRNRYEQYF
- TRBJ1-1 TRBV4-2 CASSQDERAGAFF
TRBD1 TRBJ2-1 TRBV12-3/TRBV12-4 CASSPRQGWVYNEQFF
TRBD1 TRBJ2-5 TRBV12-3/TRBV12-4 CASSPGQPETQYF
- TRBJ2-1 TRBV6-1 CASSPQGGGSYNEQFF
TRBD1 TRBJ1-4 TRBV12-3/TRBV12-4 CASSQYRDRDQKLFF
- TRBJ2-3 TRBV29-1 CSVAGRNTDTQYF
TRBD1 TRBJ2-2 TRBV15 CATSRGRTGGRFNTGELFF
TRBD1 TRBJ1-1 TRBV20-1 CSATRDRGGAEAFF
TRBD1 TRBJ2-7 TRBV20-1 CSATRQGAWEQYF
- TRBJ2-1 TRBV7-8 CASNRGWRGPRDNEQFF
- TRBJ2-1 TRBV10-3 CAIRGSLVRGAYNEQFF
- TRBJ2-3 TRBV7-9 CASSPFTDTQYF
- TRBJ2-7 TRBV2 CASSTQGNEQYF
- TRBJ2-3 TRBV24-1 CATSDSAWGVGADTQYF
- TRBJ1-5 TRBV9 CASSVEEGNQPQHF
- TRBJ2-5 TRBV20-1 CSASPLGGQGEETQYF
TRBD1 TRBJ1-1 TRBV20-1 CSAPRTGATNTEAFF
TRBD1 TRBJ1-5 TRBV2 CASSEDRGAYNQPQHF
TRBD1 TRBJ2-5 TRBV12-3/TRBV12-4 CATSTGLETQYF
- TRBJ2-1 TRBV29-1 CSVAHEQFF
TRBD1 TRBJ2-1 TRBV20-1 CSAEDRGGANEQFF
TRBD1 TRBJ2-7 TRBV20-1 CSASTGQGAREQYF
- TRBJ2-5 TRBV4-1 CASSPYERGETQYF
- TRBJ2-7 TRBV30 CAGDEQYF
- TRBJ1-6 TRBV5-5 CASSLFLDVRNSPLHF
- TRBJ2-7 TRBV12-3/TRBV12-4 CASSLWDRVYEQYF
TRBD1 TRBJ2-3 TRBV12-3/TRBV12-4 CASSSQGQGGTQYF
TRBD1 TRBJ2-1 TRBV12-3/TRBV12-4 CASSPPRTGINEQFF
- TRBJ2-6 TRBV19 CASNSGHSSGANVLTF
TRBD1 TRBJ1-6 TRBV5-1 CASSPTGVNSPLHF
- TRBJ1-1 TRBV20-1 CSARVNTEAFF
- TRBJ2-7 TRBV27 CASSADGVSYEQYF
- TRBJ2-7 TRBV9 CASSPTPGLSYEQYF
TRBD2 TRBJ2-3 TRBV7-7 CASSPGAGVTDTQYF
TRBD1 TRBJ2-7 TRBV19 CASSGRQGVYEQYF
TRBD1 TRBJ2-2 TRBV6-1 CASSGDRGLAGELFF